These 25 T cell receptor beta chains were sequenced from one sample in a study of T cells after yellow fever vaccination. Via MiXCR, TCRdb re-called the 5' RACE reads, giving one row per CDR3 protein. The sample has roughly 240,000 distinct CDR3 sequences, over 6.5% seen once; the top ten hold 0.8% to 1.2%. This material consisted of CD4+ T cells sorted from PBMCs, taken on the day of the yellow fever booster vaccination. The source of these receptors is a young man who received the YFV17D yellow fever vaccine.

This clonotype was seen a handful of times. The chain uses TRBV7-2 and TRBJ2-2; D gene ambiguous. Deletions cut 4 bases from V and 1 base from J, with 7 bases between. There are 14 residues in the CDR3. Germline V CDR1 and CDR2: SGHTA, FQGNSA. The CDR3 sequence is CASSSTQNTGELFF. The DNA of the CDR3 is TGTGCCAGCAGCTCCACCCAGAACACCGGGGAGCTGTTTTTT.

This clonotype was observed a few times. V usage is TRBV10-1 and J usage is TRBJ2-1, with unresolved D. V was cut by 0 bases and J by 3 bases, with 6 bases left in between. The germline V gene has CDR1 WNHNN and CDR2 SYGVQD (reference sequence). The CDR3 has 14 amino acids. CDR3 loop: CASSESDGYNEQFF. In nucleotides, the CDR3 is TGCGCCAGCAGTGAGTCTGACGGCTACAATGAGCAGTTCTTC.

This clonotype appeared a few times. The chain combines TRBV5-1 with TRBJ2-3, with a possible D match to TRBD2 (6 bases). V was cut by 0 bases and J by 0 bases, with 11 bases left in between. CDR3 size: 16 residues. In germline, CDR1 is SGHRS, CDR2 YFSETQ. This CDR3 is CASSLGAGSSTDTQYF. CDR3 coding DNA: TGCGCCAGCAGCTTGGGCGCGGGATCCAGCACAGATACGCAGTATTTT. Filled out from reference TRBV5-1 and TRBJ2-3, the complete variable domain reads KAGVTQTPRYLIKTRGQQVTLSCSPISGHRSVSWYQQTPGQGLQFLFEYFSETQRNKGNFPGRFSGRQFSNSRSEMNVSTLELGDSALYLCASSLGAGSSTDTQYFGPGTRLTVL.

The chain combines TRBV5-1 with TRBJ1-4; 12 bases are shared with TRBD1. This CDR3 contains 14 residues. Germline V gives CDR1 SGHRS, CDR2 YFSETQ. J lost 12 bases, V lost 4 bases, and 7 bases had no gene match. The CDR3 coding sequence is TGCGCCAGCAGCCCCGGGACAGGGGGCATGCAACTGTTTTTT. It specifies CASSPGTGGMQLFF.

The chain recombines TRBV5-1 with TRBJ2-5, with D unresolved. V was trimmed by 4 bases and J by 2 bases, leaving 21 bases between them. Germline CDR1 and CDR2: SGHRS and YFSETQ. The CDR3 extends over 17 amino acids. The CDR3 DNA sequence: TGCGCCAGCAGCCTTGTTGGCCGGTTGACGGAGCAAGAGACCCAGTACTTC. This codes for CASSLVGRLTEQETQYF. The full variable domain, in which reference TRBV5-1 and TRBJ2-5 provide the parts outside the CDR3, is KAGVTQTPRYLIKTRGQQVTLSCSPISGHRSVSWYQQTPGQGLQFLFEYFSETQRNKGNFPGRFSGRQFSNSRSEMNVSTLELGDSALYLCASSLVGRLTEQETQYFGPGTRLLVL.

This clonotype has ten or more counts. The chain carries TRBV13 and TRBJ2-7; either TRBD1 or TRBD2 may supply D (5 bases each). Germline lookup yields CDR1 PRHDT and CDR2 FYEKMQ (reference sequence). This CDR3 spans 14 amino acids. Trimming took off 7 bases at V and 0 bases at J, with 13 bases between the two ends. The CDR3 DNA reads TGTGCCAGCAACCTTAAGGGGAGCTCCTACGAGCAGTACTTC. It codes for CASNLKGSSYEQYF. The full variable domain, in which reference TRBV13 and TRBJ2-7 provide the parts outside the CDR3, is AAGVIQSPRHLIKEKRETATLKCYPIPRHDTVYWYQQGPGQDPQFLISFYEKMQSDKGSIPDRFSAQQFSDYHSELNMSSLELGDSALYFCASNLKGSSYEQYFGPGTRLTVT.

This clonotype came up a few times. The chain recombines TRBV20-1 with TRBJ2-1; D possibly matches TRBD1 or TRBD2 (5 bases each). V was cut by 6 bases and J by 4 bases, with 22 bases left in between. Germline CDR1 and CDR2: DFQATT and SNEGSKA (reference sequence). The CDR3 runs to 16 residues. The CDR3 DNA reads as TGCAGTGCCACCGGGGTGGGGGAGTGGAATTACAATGAGCAGTTCTTC. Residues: CSATGVGEWNYNEQFF.

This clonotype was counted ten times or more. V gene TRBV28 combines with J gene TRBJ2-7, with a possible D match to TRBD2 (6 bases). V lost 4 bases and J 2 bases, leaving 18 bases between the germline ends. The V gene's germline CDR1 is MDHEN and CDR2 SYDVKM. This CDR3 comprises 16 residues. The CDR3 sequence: CASSSPGGEFTYEQYF. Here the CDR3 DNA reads TGTGCCAGCAGTTCCCCCGGCGGGGAGTTTACCTACGAGCAGTACTTC.

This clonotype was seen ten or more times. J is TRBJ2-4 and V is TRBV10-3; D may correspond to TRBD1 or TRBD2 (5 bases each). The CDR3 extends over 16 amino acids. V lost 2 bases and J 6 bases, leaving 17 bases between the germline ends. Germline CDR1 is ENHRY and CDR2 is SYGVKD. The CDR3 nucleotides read TGTGCCATCAGTGAGGCAGGGTTTCGGGGATTAAACATTCAGTACTTC. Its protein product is CAISEAGFRGLNIQYF.

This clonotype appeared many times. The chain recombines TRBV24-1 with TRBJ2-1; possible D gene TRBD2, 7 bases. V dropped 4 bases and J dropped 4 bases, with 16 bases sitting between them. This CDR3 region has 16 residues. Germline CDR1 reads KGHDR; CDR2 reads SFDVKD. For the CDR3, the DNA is TGTGCCACCAGTGACCCTAGTGGGAGGGGGTACAATGAGCAGTTCTTC. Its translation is CATSDPSGRGYNEQFF.

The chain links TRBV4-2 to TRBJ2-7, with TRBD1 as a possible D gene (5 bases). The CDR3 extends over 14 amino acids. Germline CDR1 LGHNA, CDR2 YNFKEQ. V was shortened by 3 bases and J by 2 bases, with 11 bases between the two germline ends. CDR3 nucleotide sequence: TGTGCCAGCAGCCACCTCAGGGATCCCTACGAGCAGTACTTC. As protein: CASSHLRDPYEQYF.

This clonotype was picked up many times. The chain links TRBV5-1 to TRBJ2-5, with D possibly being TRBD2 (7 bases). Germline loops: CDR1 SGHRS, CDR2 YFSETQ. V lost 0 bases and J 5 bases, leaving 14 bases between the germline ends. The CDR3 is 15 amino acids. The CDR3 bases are TGCGCCAGCAGCTTGGCCTCTGAGGGGGGGGAGACCCAGTACTTC. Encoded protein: CASSLASEGGETQYF.

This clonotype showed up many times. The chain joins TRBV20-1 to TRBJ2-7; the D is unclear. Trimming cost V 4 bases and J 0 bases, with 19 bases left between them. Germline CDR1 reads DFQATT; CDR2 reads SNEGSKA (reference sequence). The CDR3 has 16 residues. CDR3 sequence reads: CSATNPGLLSSYEQYF. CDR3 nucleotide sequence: TGCAGTGCTACCAACCCTGGGCTCCTCAGCTCCTACGAGCAGTACTTC.

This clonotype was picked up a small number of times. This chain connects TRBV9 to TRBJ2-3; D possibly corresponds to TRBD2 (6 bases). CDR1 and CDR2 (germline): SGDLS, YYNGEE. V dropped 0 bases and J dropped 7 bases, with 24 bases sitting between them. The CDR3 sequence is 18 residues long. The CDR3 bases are TGTGCCAGCAGCGTAGGAACGGGGGAGAGGGCCCCATATAATACGCAGTATTTT. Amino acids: CASSVGTGERAPYNTQYF.

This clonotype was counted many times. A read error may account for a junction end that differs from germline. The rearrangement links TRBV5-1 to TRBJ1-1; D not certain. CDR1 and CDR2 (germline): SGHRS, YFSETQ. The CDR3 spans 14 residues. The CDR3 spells CASGLDWANTEAFF. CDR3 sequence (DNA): TGCGCCAGCGGCTTGGATTGGGCGAACACTGAAGCTTTCTTT.

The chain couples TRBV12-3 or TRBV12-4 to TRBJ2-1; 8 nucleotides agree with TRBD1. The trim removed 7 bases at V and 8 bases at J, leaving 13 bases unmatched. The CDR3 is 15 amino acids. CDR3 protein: CASTLDRVGWDEQFF. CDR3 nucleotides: TGTGCCAGCACCTTGGACAGGGTGGGTTGGGATGAGCAGTTCTTC.

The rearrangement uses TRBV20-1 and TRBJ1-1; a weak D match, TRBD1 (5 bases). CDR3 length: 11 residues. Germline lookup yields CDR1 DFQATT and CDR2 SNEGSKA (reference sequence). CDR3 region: CRGESNTEAFF. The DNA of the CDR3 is TGCAGGGGGGAGTCTAACACTGAAGCTTTCTTT.

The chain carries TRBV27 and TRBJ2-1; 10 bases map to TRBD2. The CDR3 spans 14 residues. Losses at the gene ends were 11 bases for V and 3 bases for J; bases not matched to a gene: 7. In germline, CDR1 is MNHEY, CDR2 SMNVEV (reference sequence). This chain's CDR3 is CAATPSGSYNEQFF. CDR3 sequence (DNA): TGTGCCGCAACACCTAGCGGGAGCTACAATGAGCAGTTCTTC.

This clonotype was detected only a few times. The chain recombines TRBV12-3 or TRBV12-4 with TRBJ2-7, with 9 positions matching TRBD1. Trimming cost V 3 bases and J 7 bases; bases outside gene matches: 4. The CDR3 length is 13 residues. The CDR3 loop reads CASSFNRGLEQYF. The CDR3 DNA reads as TGTGCCAGCAGTTTTAACAGGGGGCTGGAGCAGTACTTC.

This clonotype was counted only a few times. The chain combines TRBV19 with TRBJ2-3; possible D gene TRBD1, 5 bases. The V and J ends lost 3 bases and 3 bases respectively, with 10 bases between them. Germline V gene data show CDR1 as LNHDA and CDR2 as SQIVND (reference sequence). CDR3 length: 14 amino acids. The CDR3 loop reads CASSIRRATDTQYF. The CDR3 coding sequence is TGTGCCAGTAGTATTCGCAGGGCGACAGATACGCAGTATTTT.

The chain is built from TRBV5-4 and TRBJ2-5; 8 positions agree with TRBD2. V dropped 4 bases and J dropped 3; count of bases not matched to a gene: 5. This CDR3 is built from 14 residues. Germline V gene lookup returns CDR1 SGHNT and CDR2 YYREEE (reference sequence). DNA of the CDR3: TGTGCCAGCAGCCCCGGGGGGGGTAAAGAGACCCAGTACTTC. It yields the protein CASSPGGGKETQYF.

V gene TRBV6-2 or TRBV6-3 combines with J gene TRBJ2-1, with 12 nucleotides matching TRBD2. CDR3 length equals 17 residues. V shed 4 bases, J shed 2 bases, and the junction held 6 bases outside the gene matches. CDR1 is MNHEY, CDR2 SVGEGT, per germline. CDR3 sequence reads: CASSFRTSGTTYNEQFF. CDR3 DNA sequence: TGTGCCAGCAGTTTCCGGACTAGCGGGACCACCTACAATGAGCAGTTCTTC.

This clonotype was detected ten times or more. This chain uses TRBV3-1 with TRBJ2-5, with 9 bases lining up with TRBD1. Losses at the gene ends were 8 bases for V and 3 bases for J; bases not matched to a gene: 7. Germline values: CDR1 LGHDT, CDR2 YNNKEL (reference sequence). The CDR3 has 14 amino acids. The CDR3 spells CASRPRDREETQYF. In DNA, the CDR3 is TGTGCCAGCCGCCCCCGGGACAGGGAAGAGACCCAGTACTTC.

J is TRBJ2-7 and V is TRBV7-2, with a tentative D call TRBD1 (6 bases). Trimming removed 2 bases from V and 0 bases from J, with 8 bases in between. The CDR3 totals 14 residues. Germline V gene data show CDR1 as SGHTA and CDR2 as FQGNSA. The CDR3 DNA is TGTGCCAGCAGCTTAACAGGGAGCTCCTACGAGCAGTACTTC. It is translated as CASSLTGSSYEQYF.

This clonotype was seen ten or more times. The CDR3 region is CASSFLQQPQHF. The CDR3 coding sequence is TGTGCCAGCAGTTTTTTGCAGCAGCCCCAGCATTTT. This chain links TRBV12-3 or TRBV12-4 with TRBJ1-5; D gene unclear. V dropped 3 bases and J dropped 7 bases, with 7 bases sitting between them. The CDR3 loop spans 12 amino acids.